This record looks at one TCR beta chain sequence and its context. Its specificity is unknown. Clones were read by immunoSEQ multiplex PCR, and TCRdb kept only the in-frame ones, dropping some. Of 86,000 or so clones detected, 86% appear once; the ten largest clones hold roughly 5.6%. The CDR3 sequence is 13 residues long. Trimming stripped 2 bases from V and 6 bases from J, with 7 bases between. This record comes from a study of T cell responses to AZD1222 COVID-19 vaccine. Study-level points and caveats: Donors in the cohort were predominantly white British and more often female, and clonal diversity was possibly underestimated.

This clonotype originated in an adult who received the AZD1222 COVID-19 vaccine. This chain uses TRBV12-3 or TRBV12-4 with TRBJ2-2, with D perhaps matching TRBD1 or TRBD2 (5 bases each). Sequenced here: peripheral blood, sampled 28 days after the second AZD1222 dose. CDR3 amino acids: CASSLPGPGELFF. In DNA, the CDR3 is TGTGCCAGCAGTTTACCGGGGCCCGGGGAGCTGTTTTTT.